The sequence of this T cell receptor (beta chain) was determined in a study of OX40 agonist ivuxolimab in advanced cancers. The overall study: Patients were treated with ivuxolimab, an agonistic anti-OX40 (CD134) antibody. Every 2 weeks, patients got intravenous ivuxolimab at one of six dose levels (0.01-10 mg/kg). Hepatocellular carcinoma, melanoma, renal cell or head and neck cancer was diagnosed in the dose-escalation patients. The dose-escalation cohort was around 83% male, with a mean age of about 60 years, ranging about 23 to 90.

Sequencing used immunoSEQ multiplex PCR; TCRdb keeps in-frame clones, though not all of them. Counted here are about 64,000 clones, roughly 86% occurring once; the ten biggest clones make up approximately 2.5%. V was pared by 9 bases and J by 3 bases, with 14 bases between. Germline V gene sequence: CDR1 MNHNY, CDR2 SVGAGI (reference sequence). This CDR3 region has 13 residues. The receptor was derived from an adult with an advanced solid tumor such as melanoma, head and neck, liver or kidney cancer. This specimen was CD4+ or CD8+ T cells sorted from blood, taken in a trial of the OX40 agonist ivuxolimab. The V gene is TRBV6-6, the J gene TRBJ2-5, with unresolved D. This CDR3 is CASRPGGKETQYF. CDR3 in DNA: TGTGCCAGTAGACCCGGTGGGAAAGAGACCCAGTACTTC.